This T cell receptor beta chain emerged from a study of blood T cell repertoires in COVID-19. Study details: Sites in the United States, Italy and Spain provided acute and convalescent COVID-19 samples. The cDNA or gDNA used as material had been derived from T cells, B-cell-depleted T cells, or PBMCs.

In the authors' methods: For nucleated cells, counts were estimated from reference gene primer amplification. Some clones are missing from TCRdb's copy, which holds only in-frame ones; the method was immunoSEQ multiplex PCR. V, J and clone size were drawn from that table, and D and trimming were deduced from the DNA. The data show about 110,000 clones, with 82% seen just once and 16% held by the top ten. J was trimmed by 4 bases and V by 4 bases; bases with no gene match: 5. Germline V gene data show CDR1 as SGHTS and CDR2 as YDEGEE. The CDR3 contains 13 residues. Sequencing was done on a sample of peripheral blood. The chain joins TRBV5-8 to TRBJ2-7, with TRBD1 matching over 7 bases. The clonotype comes from a woman aged 60-75 years with acute or convalescent COVID-19. CDR3 coding DNA: TGTGCCAGCAGCCGGACAGGACTTTACGAGCAGTACTTC. This codes for CASSRTGLYEQYF.